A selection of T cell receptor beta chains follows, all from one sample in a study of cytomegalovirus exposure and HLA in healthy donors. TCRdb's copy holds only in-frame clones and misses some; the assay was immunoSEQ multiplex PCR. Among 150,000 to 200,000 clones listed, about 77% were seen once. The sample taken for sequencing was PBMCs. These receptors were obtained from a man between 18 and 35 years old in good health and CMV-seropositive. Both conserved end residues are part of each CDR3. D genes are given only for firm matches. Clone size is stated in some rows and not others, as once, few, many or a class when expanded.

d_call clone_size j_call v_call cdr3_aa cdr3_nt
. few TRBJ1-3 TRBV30 CAWSRGRANSGNTIYF TGTGCCTGGAGCAGGGGCCGAGCCAACTCTGGAAACACCATATATTTT
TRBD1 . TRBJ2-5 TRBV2 CASSEAHRGVETQYF TGTGCCAGCAGTGAAGCGCACAGGGGGGTTGAGACCCAGTACTTC
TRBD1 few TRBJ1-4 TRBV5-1 CASRPTGTNEKLFF TGCGCCAGCAGACCGACAGGGACTAATGAAAAACTGTTTTTT
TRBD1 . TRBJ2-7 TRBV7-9 CASSPHRGLSFEQYF TGTGCCAGCAGCCCCCACAGGGGGCTAAGTTTCGAGCAGTACTTC
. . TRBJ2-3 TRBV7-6 CASSFLQGPTDTQYF TGTGCCAGCAGCTTTTTACAGGGACCCACAGATACGCAGTATTTT
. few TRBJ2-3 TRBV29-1 CSVISGGTDTQYF TGCAGCGTGATTTCAGGGGGCACAGATACGCAGTATTTT
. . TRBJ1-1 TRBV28 CATHWGLNTEAFF TGTGCCACCCATTGGGGCCTGAACACTGAAGCTTTCTTT
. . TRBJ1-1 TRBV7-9 CAGRDRGNTEAFF TGTGCCGGACGTGATCGGGGGAACACTGAAGCTTTCTTT
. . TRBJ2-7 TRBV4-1 CASSQEGGFYEQYF TGCGCCAGCAGCCAAGAGGGGGGATTCTACGAGCAGTACTTC
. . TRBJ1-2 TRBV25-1 CASRGQGLNYGYTF TGTGCCAGCAGGGGACAAGGGCTTAACTATGGCTACACCTTC
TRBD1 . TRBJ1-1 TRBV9 CASSEGQGDTEAFF TGTGCCAGCAGCGAGGGACAGGGGGACACTGAAGCTTTCTTT
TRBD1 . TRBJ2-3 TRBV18 CASSPTDRDVTDTQYF TGTGCCAGCTCACCCACTGACAGGGACGTCACAGATACGCAGTATTTT
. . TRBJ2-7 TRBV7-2 CASSLGVLYEQYF TGTGCCAGCAGCTTAGGAGTTCTTTACGAGCAGTACTTC
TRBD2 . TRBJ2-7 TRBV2 CASKRDGSYEQYF TGTGCCAGCAAGCGGGACGGATCCTACGAGCAGTACTTC
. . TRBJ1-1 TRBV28 CASSPTGQGTEAFF TGTGCCAGCAGTCCAACAGGGCAGGGCACTGAAGCTTTCTTT
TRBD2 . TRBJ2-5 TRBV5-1 CASSSSGGGETQYF TGCGCCAGCAGCTCTAGTGGGGGGGGAGAGACCCAGTACTTC
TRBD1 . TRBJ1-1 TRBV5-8 CASSHLPTGTNTEAFF TGTGCCAGCAGCCACCTCCCGACAGGGACGAACACTGAAGCTTTCTTT
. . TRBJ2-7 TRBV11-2 CASSPDFKQYF TGTGCCAGCAGCCCCGACTTTAAGCAGTACTTC
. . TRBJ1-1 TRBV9 CASSVSPTVNTEAFF TGTGCCAGCAGCGTAAGTCCAACAGTGAACACTGAAGCTTTCTTT
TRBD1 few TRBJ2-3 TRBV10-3 CAIRQGAPTDTQYF TGTGCCATCAGACAGGGGGCCCCCACAGATACGCAGTATTTT
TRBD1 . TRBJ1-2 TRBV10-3 CAISEYRGSYGYTF TGTGCCATCAGTGAGTACAGGGGATCCTACGGCTACACCTTC
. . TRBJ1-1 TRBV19 CASVPGGDLEAFF TGTGCCAGTGTACCGGGGGGAGACCTTGAAGCTTTCTTT
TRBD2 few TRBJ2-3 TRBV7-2 CASSLVSPKRETTDTQYF TGTGCCAGCAGCTTAGTCTCACCGAAGCGGGAGACAACAGATACGCAGTATTTT
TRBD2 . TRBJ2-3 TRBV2 CASLTGTTSAYTQYF TGTGCCAGTTTGACCGGGACTACCTCGGCCTATACGCAGTATTTT
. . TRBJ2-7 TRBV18 CASSPGASYEQYF TGTGCCAGCTCGCCGGGAGCATCCTACGAGCAGTACTTC
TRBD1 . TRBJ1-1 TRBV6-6 CASSLGQGIGTEAFF TGTGCCAGCAGTTTGGGACAGGGCATCGGGACTGAAGCTTTCTTT
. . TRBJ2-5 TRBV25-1 CASQAPSSGEQYF TGTGCCAGCCAAGCGCCTTCTTCGGGAGAGCAGTACTTC
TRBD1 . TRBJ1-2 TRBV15 CATSRGGTGAYGYTF TGTGCCACCAGCAGAGGGGGGACAGGGGCGTACGGCTACACCTTC
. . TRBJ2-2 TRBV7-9 CASSSSGQPIIRELFF TGTGCCAGCAGCAGCTCGGGACAACCTATCATTAGGGAGCTGTTTTTT
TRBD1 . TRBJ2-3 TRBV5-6 CASGAGTASTDTQYF TGTGCCAGCGGCGCAGGGACAGCGAGCACAGATACGCAGTATTTT
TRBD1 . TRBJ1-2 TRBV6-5 CASSFDRAGNYGYTF TGTGCCAGCAGCTTCGACAGGGCGGGTAACTATGGCTACACCTTC
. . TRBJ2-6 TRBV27 CASSLWSSGANVLTF TGTGCCAGCAGTTTATGGAGCTCTGGGGCCAACGTCCTGACTTTC
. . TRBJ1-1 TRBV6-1 CASSAGWVKDTEAFF TGTGCCAGCAGTGCAGGGTGGGTGAAGGACACTGAAGCTTTCTTT
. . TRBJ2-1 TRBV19 CATDLGHEQFF TGTGCCACTGACTTGGGGCATGAGCAGTTCTTC
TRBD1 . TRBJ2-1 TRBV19 CASSGGQGGFISYNEQFF TGTGCCAGTAGTGGGGGACAGGGGGGTTTTATCTCCTACAATGAGCAGTTCTTC
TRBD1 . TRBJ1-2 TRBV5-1 CASSLGQGGNGYTF TGCGCCAGCAGCCTGGGACAGGGTGGGAATGGCTACACCTTC
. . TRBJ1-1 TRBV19 CASSSPRTVNTEAFF TGCGCCAGTAGTTCCCCGAGGACAGTGAACACTGAAGCTTTCTTT
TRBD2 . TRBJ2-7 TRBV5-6 CASSLGLAGAREQYF TGTGCCAGCAGCTTGGGTCTAGCGGGGGCTCGGGAGCAGTACTTC
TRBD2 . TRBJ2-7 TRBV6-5 CASSSTGLVKYEQYF TGTGCCAGCAGTTCCACGGGACTAGTCAAGTACGAGCAGTACTTC
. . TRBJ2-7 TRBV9 CASSDGNSYEQYF TGTGCCAGCAGTGACGGGAATTCCTACGAGCAGTACTTC
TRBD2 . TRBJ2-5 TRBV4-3 CASSQDGPREGIWTQYF TGCGCCAGCAGCCAAGATGGGCCGCGGGAGGGGATATGGACCCAGTACTTC
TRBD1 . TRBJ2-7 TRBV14 CASTPGTGAYEQYF TGTGCCAGCACCCCGGGGACAGGGGCCTACGAGCAGTACTTC
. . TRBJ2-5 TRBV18 CASSPTQGWQETQYF TGTGCCAGCTCACCAACCCAGGGGTGGCAAGAGACCCAGTACTTC
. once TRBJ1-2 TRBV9 CASSATRSNYGYTF TGTGCCAGCAGCGCTACCCGTTCTAACTATGGCTACACCTTC